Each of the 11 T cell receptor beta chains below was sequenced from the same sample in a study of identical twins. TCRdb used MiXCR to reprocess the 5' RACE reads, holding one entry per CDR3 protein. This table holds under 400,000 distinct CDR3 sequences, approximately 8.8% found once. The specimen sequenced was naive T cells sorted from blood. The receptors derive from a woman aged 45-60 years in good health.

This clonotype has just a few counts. CDR3 protein: CASSPNRVPSYNEQFF. The CDR3 region has the DNA TGTGCCAGCAGCCCAAACAGGGTCCCGTCGTACAATGAGCAGTTCTTC. This chain connects TRBV7-8 to TRBJ2-1, with D possibly matching TRBD1 (6 bases). CDR3 length equals 16 residues. The V end was cut by 5 bases, the J end by 4 bases, with 18 bases between. Germline CDR1 reads SGHVS; CDR2 reads FQNEAQ. Full variable domain (missing parts from reference TRBV7-8 and TRBJ2-1): GAGVSQSPRYKVAKRGQDVALRCDPISGHVSLFWYQQALGQGPEFLTYFQNEAQLDKSGLPSDRFFAERPEGSVSTLKIQRTQQEDSAVYLCASSPNRVPSYNEQFFGPGTRLTVL.

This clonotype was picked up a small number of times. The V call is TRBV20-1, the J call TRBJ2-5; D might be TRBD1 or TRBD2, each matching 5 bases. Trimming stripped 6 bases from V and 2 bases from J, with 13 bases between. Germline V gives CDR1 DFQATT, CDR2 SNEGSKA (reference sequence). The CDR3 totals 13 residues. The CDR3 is CSALGTLQETQYF. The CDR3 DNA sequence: TGCAGTGCCTTGGGGACCTTACAAGAGACCCAGTACTTC.

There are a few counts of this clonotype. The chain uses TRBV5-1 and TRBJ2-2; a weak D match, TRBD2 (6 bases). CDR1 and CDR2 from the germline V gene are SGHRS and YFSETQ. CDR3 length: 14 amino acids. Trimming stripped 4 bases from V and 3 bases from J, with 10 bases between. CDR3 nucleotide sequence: TGCGCCAGCAGCCGGGACTTCTACACCGGGGAGCTGTTTTTT. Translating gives CASSRDFYTGELFF.

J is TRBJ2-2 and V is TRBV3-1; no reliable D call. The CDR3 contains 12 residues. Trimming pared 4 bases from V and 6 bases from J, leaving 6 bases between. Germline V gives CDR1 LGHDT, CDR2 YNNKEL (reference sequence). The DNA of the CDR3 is TGTGCCAGCAGCCTGTGGTCCGGGGAGCTGTTTTTT. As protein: CASSLWSGELFF.

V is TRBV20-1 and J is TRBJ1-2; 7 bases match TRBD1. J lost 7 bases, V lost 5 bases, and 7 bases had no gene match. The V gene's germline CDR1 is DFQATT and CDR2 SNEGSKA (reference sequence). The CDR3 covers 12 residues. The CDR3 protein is CSAYQGVGGYTF. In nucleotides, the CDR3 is TGCAGTGCTTACCAGGGGGTGGGTGGCTACACCTTC.

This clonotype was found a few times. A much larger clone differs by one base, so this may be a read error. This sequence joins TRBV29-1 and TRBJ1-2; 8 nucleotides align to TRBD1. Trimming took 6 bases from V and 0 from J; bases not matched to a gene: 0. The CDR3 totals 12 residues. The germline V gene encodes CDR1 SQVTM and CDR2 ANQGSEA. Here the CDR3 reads CSVQGANYGYTF. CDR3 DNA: TGCAGCGTACAGGGGGCTAACTATGGCTACACCTTC.

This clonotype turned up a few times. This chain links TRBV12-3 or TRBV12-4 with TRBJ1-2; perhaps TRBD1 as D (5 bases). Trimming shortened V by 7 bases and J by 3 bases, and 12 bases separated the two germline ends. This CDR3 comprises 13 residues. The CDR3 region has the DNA TGTGCCAGCAACTTGGGACGGGACTATGGCTACACCTTC. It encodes CASNLGRDYGYTF.

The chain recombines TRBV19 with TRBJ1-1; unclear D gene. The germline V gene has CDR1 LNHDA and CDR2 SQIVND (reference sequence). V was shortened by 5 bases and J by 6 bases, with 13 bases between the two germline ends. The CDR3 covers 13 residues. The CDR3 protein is CASSPDWFAEAFF. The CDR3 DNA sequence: TGTGCCAGTAGTCCCGATTGGTTCGCTGAAGCTTTCTTT.

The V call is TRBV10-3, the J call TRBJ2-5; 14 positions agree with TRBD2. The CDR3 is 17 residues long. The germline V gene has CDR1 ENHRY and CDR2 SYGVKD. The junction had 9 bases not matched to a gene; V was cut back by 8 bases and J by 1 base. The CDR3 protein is CAIRPGTSGSPQETQYF. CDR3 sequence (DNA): TGTGCCATCCGACCTGGGACTAGCGGGAGCCCCCAAGAGACCCAGTACTTC.

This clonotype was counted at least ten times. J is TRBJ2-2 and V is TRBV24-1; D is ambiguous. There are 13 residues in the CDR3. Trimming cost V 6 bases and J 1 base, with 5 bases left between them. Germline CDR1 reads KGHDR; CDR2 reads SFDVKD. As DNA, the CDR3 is TGTGCCACCAGTTTCCTGAACACCGGGGAGCTGTTTTTT. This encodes CATSFLNTGELFF.

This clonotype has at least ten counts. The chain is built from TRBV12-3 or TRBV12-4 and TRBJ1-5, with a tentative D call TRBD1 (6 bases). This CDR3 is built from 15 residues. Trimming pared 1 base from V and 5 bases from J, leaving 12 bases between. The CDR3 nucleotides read TGTGCCAGCAGTTTAGGGACAGTAATCGATCAGCCCCAGCATTTT. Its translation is CASSLGTVIDQPQHF.